This entry is about one T cell receptor beta chain. The table came from immunoSEQ multiplex PCR; TCRdb's copy has only in-frame clones and leaves some out. The profile shows roughly 150,000 clones, 90% of them singletons. This sample stems from a study of T cell responses to AZD1222 COVID-19 vaccine. Trimming removed 2 bases at V and 5 bases at J, with 11 bases between. The CDR3 loop spans 14 amino acids. Germline-derived CDR1 and CDR2 are MNHNS and SASEGT. The rearrangement uses TRBV6-1 and TRBJ2-3, with a possible D match to TRBD1 (6 bases). This specimen was peripheral blood, taken 28 days after the second AZD1222 dose. The sequence came from an adult who received the AZD1222 COVID-19 vaccine. DNA for the CDR3: TGTGCCAGCAGTGAAACAGGGCTTGGAGATACGCAGTATTTT. Amino acid sequence: CASSETGLGDTQYF.